This is a list of T cell receptor beta chains from one sample in a study of cytomegalovirus exposure and HLA in healthy donors. Here immunoSEQ multiplex PCR was the method, and the copy in TCRdb shows in-frame clones only, minus some. The repertoire holds roughly 56,000 clones, with 80% to 90% as singletons. Source material: PBMCs. The receptors originated from a man aged 18 to 29 in good health and CMV-seronegative. Each CDR3 is given with its conserved first and last residue. A D gene is named only where the DNA matches it firmly. For some rows the clone size is stated as once, few or many, or as a class when expanded; others skip it.

V	J	size	D	DNA	CDR3
TRBV6-6	TRBJ2-7	.	.	TGTGCCAGCAGTTACGGTACAGGGCTGCACGAGCAGTACTTC	CASSYGTGLHEQYF
TRBV28	TRBJ1-5	.	.	TGTGCCAGCAGATCCCCCGGGGAGTATAGCAATCAGCCCCAGCATTTT	CASRSPGEYSNQPQHF
TRBV6-1	TRBJ1-1	few	.	TGTGCCAGCAGTGAAGCTCGGGATATCATGAACACTGAAGCTTTCTTT	CASSEARDIMNTEAFF
TRBV29-1	TRBJ2-7	.	.	TGCAGCGTTCCTGGAGGGGGGGACCAGGAATCCGAGCAGTACTTC	CSVPGGGDQESEQYF
TRBV7-9	TRBJ1-1	few	.	TGTGCCAGCAGCTTCCCAGGTCTGAACACTGAAGCTTTCTTT	CASSFPGLNTEAFF
TRBV11-2	TRBJ1-2	.	TRBD1	TGTGCCAGCAGCTTAGTCCGGGACAGGGGGGATGGCTACACCTTC	CASSLVRDRGDGYTF
TRBV29-1	TRBJ1-4	.	TRBD1	TGCAGCGGATTACAGGGGAGTGACGAAAAACTGTTTTTT	CSGLQGSDEKLFF
TRBV5-8	TRBJ1-1	.	.	TGTGCCAGCAGCCCCAGGGCTGAAGCTTTCTTT	CASSPRAEAFF
TRBV7-6	TRBJ2-3	.	.	TGTGCCAGCAGCAACATCCCAGATACGCAGTATTTT	CASSNIPDTQYF
TRBV19	TRBJ1-1	.	.	TGTGCCAGTAGTATCGACACTGAAGCTTTCTTT	CASSIDTEAFF
TRBV19	TRBJ2-7	.	.	TGTGCCAGTAAGGGGGAAGGGGTAAACGAGCAGTACTTC	CASKGEGVNEQYF
TRBV10-3	TRBJ2-7	.	.	TGTGCCATCCGCAAATCGGACGAGCAGTACTTC	CAIRKSDEQYF
TRBV2	TRBJ1-5	.	TRBD1	TGTGCCAGCAGTGAAGGGCAGGGGGTTCAGCCCCAGCATTTT	CASSEGQGVQPQHF
TRBV7-2	TRBJ2-7	.	.	TGTGCCAGCAGCTTAGCGGGGGCAACCTACGAGCAGTACTTC	CASSLAGATYEQYF
TRBV5-6	TRBJ2-7	.	TRBD1	TGTGCCAGCAGCGCTGCGGGACAGGGAGACTCCTACGAGCAGTACTTC	CASSAAGQGDSYEQYF
TRBV6-5	TRBJ2-3	.	.	TGTGCCAGCTGTCGGAGCGGAGATACGCAGTATTTT	CASCRSGDTQYF
TRBV6-1	TRBJ2-5	.	.	TGTGCCAGCAGTGAAGTGGTGGACAGTCAAGAGACCCAGTACTTC	CASSEVVDSQETQYF
TRBV7-8	TRBJ2-7	.	.	TGTGCCAGCAGCTTAGGGACACAGGGTGGTTCCTACGAGCAGTACTTC	CASSLGTQGGSYEQYF
TRBV4-1	TRBJ2-7	.	TRBD1	TGCGCCAGCAGCTCGGGACAGGGGGAATGGGAGCAGTACTTC	CASSSGQGEWEQYF
TRBV4-1	TRBJ1-2	.	TRBD1	TGCGCCAGCAGCCCTCCGGGGACAGGGGCCACCTATGGCTACACCTTC	CASSPPGTGATYGYTF
TRBV6-5	TRBJ2-7	.	TRBD2	TGTGCCAGCAGTCCCCGGATCGCGGGGGGCTACGAGCAGTACTTC	CASSPRIAGGYEQYF
TRBV7-3	TRBJ2-3	.	TRBD1	TGTGCCAGCAGCCGACGGACAGGAGCTTCAGATACGCAGTATTTT	CASSRRTGASDTQYF
TRBV2	TRBJ1-1	.	.	TGTGCCAGCAGTAAAGGGTGGGGCGACACTGAAGCTTTCTTT	CASSKGWGDTEAFF
TRBV13	TRBJ2-5	.	TRBD1	TGTGCCAGCAGCTCGGACAGGGAAGAGACCCAGTACTTC	CASSSDREETQYF
TRBV5-1	TRBJ1-2	.	TRBD1	TGCGCCAGCAGCCCGGACAGGACGAATCTCTTTGGCTACACCTTC	CASSPDRTNLFGYTF
TRBV6-1	TRBJ2-1	.	.	TGTGCCAGCACCTCTCGCTCCTACAATGAGCAGTTCTTC	CASTSRSYNEQFF
TRBV5-4	TRBJ2-7	.	TRBD2	TGTGCCAGCAGCTTGCAGGGAGGGTCCTACGAGCAGTACTTC	CASSLQGGSYEQYF
TRBV15	TRBJ1-3	.	.	TGTGCCACCAGCAGAGATACGGGGTCCGGAAACACCATATATTTT	CATSRDTGSGNTIYF
TRBV7-9	TRBJ2-2	.	TRBD1	TGTGCCAGCAGTTCCGGGACAGGGTATGCCGGGGAGCTGTTTTTT	CASSSGTGYAGELFF
TRBV2	TRBJ2-7	.	TRBD2	TGTGCCAGCGGGGCCAGCGGGAACTCCTACGAGCAGTACTTC	CASGASGNSYEQYF
TRBV7-6	TRBJ1-4	.	TRBD1	TGTGCCACCCAGACAGGGTCCGGGGAAAAACTGTTTTTT	CATQTGSGEKLFF
TRBV29-1	TRBJ1-1	few	.	TGCAGCGTTGAAGGTGCGGGGCCTGAAGCTTTCTTT	CSVEGAGPEAFF
TRBV5-1	TRBJ1-1	.	.	TGCGCCAGCAGCTTGAGCACAGGGAACACTGAAGCTTTCTTT	CASSLSTGNTEAFF
TRBV5-4	TRBJ2-7	.	.	TGTGCCAGCAGCTCTGACTTGTTCGAGCAGTACTTC	CASSSDLFEQYF
TRBV15	TRBJ1-5	.	.	TGTGCCACCAGCAGAGACAGGGGTCTAAAACAGCCCCAGCATTTT	CATSRDRGLKQPQHF
TRBV30	TRBJ2-1	.	TRBD2	TGTGCCTTGGGGGGGGGCAATGAGCAGTTCTTC	CALGGGNEQFF
TRBV7-9	TRBJ2-7	.	TRBD1	TGTGCCAGCAGCTCGACAGGGAGCTACGAGCAGTACTTC	CASSSTGSYEQYF